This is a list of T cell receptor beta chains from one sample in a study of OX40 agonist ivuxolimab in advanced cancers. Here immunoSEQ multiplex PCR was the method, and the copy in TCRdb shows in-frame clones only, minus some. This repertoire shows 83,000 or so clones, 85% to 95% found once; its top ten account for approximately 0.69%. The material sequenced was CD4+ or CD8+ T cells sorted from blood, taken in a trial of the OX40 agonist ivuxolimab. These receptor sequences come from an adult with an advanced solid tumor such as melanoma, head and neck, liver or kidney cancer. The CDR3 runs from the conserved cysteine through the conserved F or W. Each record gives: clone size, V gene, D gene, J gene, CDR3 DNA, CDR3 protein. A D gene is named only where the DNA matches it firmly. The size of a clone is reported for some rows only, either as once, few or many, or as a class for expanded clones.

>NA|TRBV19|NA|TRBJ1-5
TGTGCCAGTAAATTGATAGGCAATCAGCCCCAGCATTTT
CASKLIGNQPQHF
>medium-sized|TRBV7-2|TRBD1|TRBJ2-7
TGTGCCAGCAGCTTAGGCCCCCCGGGACAGGGGGCCTACGAGCAGTACTTC
CASSLGPPGQGAYEQYF
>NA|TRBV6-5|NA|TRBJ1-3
TGTGCCAGCAGTTACTCGAAATCCTGGGGGGGAAACACCATATATTTT
CASSYSKSWGGNTIYF
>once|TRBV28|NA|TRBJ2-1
TGTGCCAGCAGTTTATCTAGACTCGGGGGGCCGAATGAGCAGTTCTTC
CASSLSRLGGPNEQFF
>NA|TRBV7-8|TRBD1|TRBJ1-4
TGTGCCAGCAGCTTAGTCCGGGACAGGGCCAGTACGCCTAATGAAAAACTGTTTTTT
CASSLVRDRASTPNEKLFF
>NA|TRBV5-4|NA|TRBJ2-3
TGTGCCAGCAGCTTGGCCAACCGGCCAGATACGCAGTATTTT
CASSLANRPDTQYF
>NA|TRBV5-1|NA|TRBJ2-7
TGCGCCAGCAGCTCTGACAGCCACTACGAGCAGTACTTC
CASSSDSHYEQYF
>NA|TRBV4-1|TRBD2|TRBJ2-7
TGCGCCAGCACCTTAGGACTAGCGCTTCCCTACGAGCAGTACTTC
CASTLGLALPYEQYF
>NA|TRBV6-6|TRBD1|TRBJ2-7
TGTGCCGCCAGGGACAGCAGCTCCTACGAGCAGTACTTC
CAARDSSSYEQYF
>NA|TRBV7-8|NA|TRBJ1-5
TGTGCCAGCAGCCCCTACTCTAGGGTGAGCAATCAGCCCCAGCATTTT
CASSPYSRVSNQPQHF
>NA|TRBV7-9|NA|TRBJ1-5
TGTGCCAGCAGCTTAGGTTGGGGACCTAGCAATCAGCCCCAGCATTTT
CASSLGWGPSNQPQHF
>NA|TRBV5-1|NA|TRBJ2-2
TGCGCCAGCAGCTTCTCGGGCACCGGGGAGCTGTTTTTT
CASSFSGTGELFF
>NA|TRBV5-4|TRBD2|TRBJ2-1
TGTGCCAGCAGCCGACAAACTAGCGGGGCATACAATGAGCAGTTCTTC
CASSRQTSGAYNEQFF
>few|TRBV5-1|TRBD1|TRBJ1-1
TGCGCCAGCAGCTTGACAGGGGACACTGAAGCTTTCTTT
CASSLTGDTEAFF
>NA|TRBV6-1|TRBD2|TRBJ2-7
TGTGTCAGCAGTGAAGCGGGGACTAGCGGGAGACACTTC
CVSSEAGTSGRHF
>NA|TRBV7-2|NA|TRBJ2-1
TGTGCCAGCAGCTTAGGGCAGTACAATGAGCAGTTCTTC
CASSLGQYNEQFF
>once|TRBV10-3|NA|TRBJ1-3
TGTGCCATCAGTGTACAGTCCGGAAACACCATATATTTT
CAISVQSGNTIYF
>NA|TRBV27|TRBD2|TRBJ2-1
TGTGCCAGCAGTTTATATTCCGGGACTAGGTTTGGGCAGTTCTTC
CASSLYSGTRFGQFF
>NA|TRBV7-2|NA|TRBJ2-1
TGTGCCAGCAGCTTAGCGCTCAAATCGAATGAGCAGTTCTTC
CASSLALKSNEQFF
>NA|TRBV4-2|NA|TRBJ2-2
TGTGCCAGCAGCCAAGACTGGAACACCGGGGAGCTGTTTTTT
CASSQDWNTGELFF
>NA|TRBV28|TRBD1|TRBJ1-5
TGTGCCAGCAGTTCGGGGGGGACAGGGGTAAATCAGCCCCAGCATTTT
CASSSGGTGVNQPQHF
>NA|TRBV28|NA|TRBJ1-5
TGTGCCAGCAGTTCGCAGAGATGGACGGCGACTGGGCCCCAGCATTTT
CASSSQRWTATGPQHF
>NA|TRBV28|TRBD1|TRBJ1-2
TGTGCCAGCATAAGACAGGGGGATGACTACACCTTC
CASIRQGDDYTF
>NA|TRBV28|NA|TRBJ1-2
TGTGCCAGCAGTTCGATCTATGGCTACACCTTC
CASSSIYGYTF
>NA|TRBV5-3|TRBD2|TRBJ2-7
TGTGCCAGAAGCATTGGAGGCGGGAGCTTATGCGAGCAGTACTTC
CARSIGGGSLCEQYF
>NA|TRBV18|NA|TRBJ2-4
TGTGCCAGCTCACCAGAAGGGAAAAACATTCAGTACTTC
CASSPEGKNIQYF
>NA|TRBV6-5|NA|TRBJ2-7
TGTGCCAGCAGTGGGGTAGTCACAAGCTCCTACGAGCAGTACTTC
CASSGVVTSSYEQYF
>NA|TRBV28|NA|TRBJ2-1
TGTGCCACATTGCTTCGGGACGTGGATGAGCAGTTCTTC
CATLLRDVDEQFF
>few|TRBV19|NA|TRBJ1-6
TGTGCCAGTAGTGAACAGGATACACCCCTCCACTTT
CASSEQDTPLHF
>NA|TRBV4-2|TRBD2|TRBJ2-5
TGTGCCAGCCGCCAGGGCGGGAGGGTGTTAGAGACCCAGTACTTC
CASRQGGRVLETQYF
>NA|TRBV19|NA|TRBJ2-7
TGTGCCAGCAGGACAGCGGGGTCCTACGAGCAGTACTTC
CASRTAGSYEQYF
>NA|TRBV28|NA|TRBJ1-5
TGTGCCAGCAGCCGACCCCAGGGGCGGTATCAGCCCCAGCATTTT
CASSRPQGRYQPQHF
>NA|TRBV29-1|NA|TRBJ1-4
TGCAGCGTAAGGCTGGAGGTTGAAAAACTGTTTTTT
CSVRLEVEKLFF
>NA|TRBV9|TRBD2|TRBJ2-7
TGTGCCAGCAGCTCCGGACTAGCGGGAGGAGAGCAGTACTTC
CASSSGLAGGEQYF
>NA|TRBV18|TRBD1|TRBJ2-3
TGTGCCAGCTCACTGGGGACAGGGACTCCAGATACGCAGTATTTT
CASSLGTGTPDTQYF
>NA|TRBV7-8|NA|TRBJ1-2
TGTGCCAGCAGCCCCGAACAGGGTTCGAGCTACACCTTC
CASSPEQGSSYTF
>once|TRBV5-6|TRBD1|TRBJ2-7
TGTGCCAGCAGCTCGACAGGGGTGGCCTACGAGCAGTACTTC
CASSSTGVAYEQYF
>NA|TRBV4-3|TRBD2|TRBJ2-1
TGCGCCAGCAGCCAAGGGGGACTAGCGGGAGGAACCGTTATTGGTGAGCAGTTCTTC
CASSQGGLAGGTVIGEQFF
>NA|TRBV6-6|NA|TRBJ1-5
TGTGCCATCCGGTCGGGGAGCAATCAGCCCCAGCATTTT
CAIRSGSNQPQHF
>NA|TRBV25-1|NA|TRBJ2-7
TGTGCCAGCAGTGAGTTCTACGAGCAGTACTTC
CASSEFYEQYF
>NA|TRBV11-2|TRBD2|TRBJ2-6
TGTGCCAGCAGCCTGACTAGCGGTCCCTCGGGGGCCAACGTCCTGACTTTC
CASSLTSGPSGANVLTF
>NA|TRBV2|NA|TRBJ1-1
TGTGCCAGCATCTACAGGGCCCTGAACACTGAAGCTTTCTTT
CASIYRALNTEAFF
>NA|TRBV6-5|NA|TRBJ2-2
TGTGCCAGCAGTCCTCAACTAAACACCGGGGAGCTGTTTTTT
CASSPQLNTGELFF
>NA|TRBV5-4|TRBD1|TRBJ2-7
TGTGCCAGCAGCTTGACAGGGGGCGCGGGCGAGCAGTACTTC
CASSLTGGAGEQYF
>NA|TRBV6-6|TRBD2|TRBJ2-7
TGTGCCAGCAGTCCAACTAGCGGGAGGTCGGACGAGCAGTACTTC
CASSPTSGRSDEQYF
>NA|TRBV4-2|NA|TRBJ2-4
TGTGCCAGCAGCCGGAATGGCGCCAAAAACATTCAGTACTTC
CASSRNGAKNIQYF
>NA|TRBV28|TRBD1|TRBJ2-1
TGTGCCAGCAGCTCGACCGGGACAGGGTCCTACAATGAGCAGTTCTTC
CASSSTGTGSYNEQFF
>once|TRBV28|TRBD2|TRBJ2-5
TGTGCCAGCAAAGGGACTAGCGGGAGTCGGGAGACCCAGTACTTC
CASKGTSGSRETQYF
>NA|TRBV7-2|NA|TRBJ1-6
TGTGCCAGCAGCTTAAGACAGAGCTCCTATAATTCACCCCTCCACTTT
CASSLRQSSYNSPLHF